One sample yielded the 27 T cell receptor beta chains listed below, sequenced in a study of beta chain features in type 1 diabetes. As every portion of the isolated RNA was reverse transcribed, the sequencing read expressed TCRB transcripts. Using immunoSEQ multiplex PCR, the repertoire was profiled, and TCRdb retains in-frame clones only, with some absent. Seen here are about 250,000 clones, about 14% observed once, and the top ten hold more than 0.02%. Sequenced material: naive CD4+ T cells from blood. The receptors originated from a woman in her forties in good health.

This clone was observed a handful of times. CDR3 sequence reads: CASSLVSSRGGWETQYF. The CDR3 DNA follows: TGTGCCAGCAGCTTGGTTTCGTCGCGGGGGGGCTGGGAGACCCAGTACTTC. V usage is TRBV5-4 and J usage is TRBJ2-5; TRBD2 matches 9 bases. CDR1 and CDR2 from the germline V gene are SGHNT and YYREEE (reference sequence). The CDR3 totals 17 residues. V was clipped by 0 bases and J by 5 bases; unmatched bases: 11.

This clone turned up a few times. V and J are TRBV9 and TRBJ1-1; D is possibly TRBD1 (5 bases). The CDR3 has 15 residues. CDR1 and CDR2 (germline): SGDLS, YYNGEE. V lost 0 bases to trimming and J lost 4 bases, with 13 bases between them. The CDR3 nucleotides are TGTGCCAGCAGCGTAGAGGGCGATAGGGGCACTGAAGCTTTCTTT. This codes for CASSVEGDRGTEAFF.

This chain links TRBV19 with TRBJ2-7; D not resolved. CDR1 and CDR2 from the germline V gene are LNHDA and SQIVND (reference sequence). The CDR3 loop spans 18 amino acids. V was clipped by 1 base and J by 0 bases, with 19 bases between them. CDR3 sequence reads: CASSIVLVTPPYSYEQYF. Here the CDR3 DNA reads TGTGCCAGTAGTATAGTCCTCGTGACACCCCCTTACTCCTACGAGCAGTACTTC.

This clone was found a few times. This rearrangement joins TRBV7-8 to TRBJ2-7; 12 bases line up with TRBD2. J lost 6 bases, V lost 5 bases, and 11 bases had no gene match. CDR3 size: 16 residues. The germline V gene encodes CDR1 SGHVS and CDR2 FQNEAQ. CDR3: CASSPTSGGLPGEQYF. CDR3 DNA: TGTGCCAGCAGCCCGACTAGCGGGGGCCTTCCGGGCGAGCAGTACTTC.

This clone was seen more than once but under ten times. The V call is TRBV18, the J call TRBJ2-1; D is unresolved. Germline assignment: CDR1 KGHSH and CDR2 LQKENI. The CDR3 extends over 15 amino acids. Between the trimmed V and J ends, which lost 3 bases and 3 bases, there was a span of 12 bases. CDR3 nucleotide sequence: TGTGCCAGCTCACCGATTGGTGACAACTACAATGAGCAGTTCTTC. Protein product: CASSPIGDNYNEQFF.

This clone was detected a few times. V usage is TRBV12-5 and J usage is TRBJ2-1; tentatively, D is TRBD2 (7 bases). CDR3 length: 15 residues. Trimming removed 1 base from V and 5 bases from J, with 12 bases in between. Germline CDR1 and CDR2: LGHNT and FRNRAP. The CDR3 DNA follows: TGTGCTAGTGGTTTGGATGCGGGGGCCCACAATGAGCAGTTCTTC. It encodes CASGLDAGAHNEQFF.

The rearrangement links TRBV7-9 to TRBJ1-2; TRBD1 is a possible D gene (5 bases). V lost 1 base, J lost 3 bases, and 12 bases lay in between. Germline-derived CDR1 and CDR2 are SEHNR and FQNEAQ (reference sequence). CDR3 length: 15 residues. The CDR3 sequence is CASSLGLTEYYGYTF. DNA of the CDR3: TGTGCCAGCAGCTTAGGCTTGACAGAATACTATGGCTACACCTTC.

The V call is TRBV5-1, the J call TRBJ2-3; D remains ambiguous. Trimming cost V 2 bases and J 4 bases, with 5 bases left between them. Germline CDR1 and CDR2: SGHRS and YFSETQ. This CDR3 comprises 12 residues. CDR3 sequence reads: CASSLIADTQYF. CDR3 coding DNA: TGCGCCAGCAGCTTAATCGCAGATACGCAGTATTTT. The full variable domain, completed using reference TRBV5-1 and TRBJ2-3, is KAGVTQTPRYLIKTRGQQVTLSCSPISGHRSVSWYQQTPGQGLQFLFEYFSETQRNKGNFPGRFSGRQFSNSRSEMNVSTLELGDSALYLCASSLIADTQYFGPGTRLTVL.

The table lists this clone with a few counts. This rearrangement joins TRBV5-4 to TRBJ1-1; D possibly corresponds to TRBD1 (5 bases). V lost 8 bases and J 1 base, leaving 15 bases between the germline ends. Germline-derived CDR1 and CDR2 are SGHNT and YYREEE (reference sequence). The CDR3 is 14 amino acids. The CDR3 DNA is TGTGCCAGTAGCCGGGACTTCGCGAACACTGAAGCTTTCTTT. Protein sequence: CASSRDFANTEAFF.

There are a few counts of this clone. The V gene is TRBV28, the J gene TRBJ1-2; no reliable D call. Trimming left V 3 bases short and J 8 bases short, with 16 bases between. This CDR3 spans 14 amino acids. From germline, CDR1 is MDHEN and CDR2 SYDVKM. The CDR3 sequence is CASSLLGRPKGYTF. The CDR3 DNA follows: TGTGCCAGCAGTTTGTTGGGCAGACCAAAAGGCTACACCTTC.

This rearrangement joins TRBV5-1 to TRBJ2-5; TRBD1 aligns across 7 bases. The CDR3 has 16 amino acids. The V gene's germline CDR1 is SGHRS and CDR2 YFSETQ. V shed 2 bases and J 1 base; nucleotides not matched to a gene: 8. CDR3 nucleotides: TGCGCCAGCAGCTTAGGGCTACGGGACAGCCAAGAGACCCAGTACTTC. Translated, it gives CASSLGLRDSQETQYF.

This clone was counted ten times or more. The CDR3 region has the DNA TGCAGCGTATACAGGGGGACAAACACCGGGGAGCTGTTTTTT. Amino acid sequence: CSVYRGTNTGELFF. This chain joins TRBV29-1 and TRBJ2-2; 8 positions match TRBD1. CDR3 length: 14 amino acids. Trimming cost V 6 bases and J 2 bases; bases outside gene matches: 5. Germline V CDR1 and CDR2: SQVTM, ANQGSEA.

The chain has TRBV2 and TRBJ1-1; D is ambiguous. The V gene's germline CDR1 is SNHLY and CDR2 FYNNEI. This CDR3 is built from 14 residues. V was pared by 3 bases and J by 3 bases, with 11 bases between. CDR3 DNA sequence: TGTGCCAGCAGTGAGAGGCGGGGATACACTGAAGCTTTCTTT. It specifies CASSERRGYTEAFF.

A few counts support this clone. The chain couples TRBV6-1 to TRBJ2-3, with D maybe TRBD2 (5 bases). The germline V gene has CDR1 MNHNS and CDR2 SASEGT. The CDR3 extends over 13 amino acids. Between the trimmed V and J ends, which lost 6 bases and 6 bases, there was a span of 13 bases. CDR3 residues: CASRPGNPDTQYF. CDR3 sequence (DNA): TGTGCCAGCAGACCCGGGAACCCGGATACGCAGTATTTT.

In this sample, this clone turned up a few times. This rearrangement joins TRBV15 to TRBJ1-5; the match to TRBD1 covers 7 bases. The CDR3 has 16 amino acids. J lost 1 base, V lost 0 bases, and 3 bases had no gene match. CDR1 and CDR2 from the germline V gene are LNHNV and YYDKDF (reference sequence). The CDR3 loop reads CATSREPGQSNQPQHF. The CDR3 DNA reads TGTGCCACCAGCAGAGAACCGGGACAGAGCAATCAGCCCCAGCATTTT. Variable domain in full (rest from reference TRBV15 and TRBJ1-5): DAMVIQNPRYQVTQFGKPVTLSCSQTLNHNVMYWYQQKSSQAPKLLFHYYDKDFNNEADTPDNFQSRRPNTSFCFLDIRSPGLGDTAMYLCATSREPGQSNQPQHFGDGTRLSIL.

This clone was seen more than once but under ten times. The chain employs TRBV20-1 and TRBJ1-2; D unclear. Trimming removed 1 base from V and 8 bases from J, with 8 bases in between. In germline, CDR1 is DFQATT, CDR2 SNEGSKA (reference sequence). This CDR3 contains 11 residues. CDR3 sequence: CSARGRPGYTF. The CDR3 DNA sequence: TGCAGTGCTAGAGGGCGGCCGGGCTACACCTTC.

The rearrangement links TRBV21-1 to TRBJ2-7; the DNA was not used to check the table's D call, TRBD1. TRBV21-1 is shown as a pseudogene. CDR3 length: 14 residues. The CDR3 protein is CASSNEGEPYEQYF. The CDR3 nucleotides read TGTGCCAGCAGCAATGAGGGGGAGCCCTACGAGCAGTACTTC.

CDR3: CASSPPKDRGSYEQYF. The DNA of the CDR3 is TGTGCCAGCTCACCACCAAAGGACAGGGGTTCCTACGAGCAGTACTTC. The chain uses TRBV18 and TRBJ2-7; 9 nucleotides align to TRBD1. Trimming took 0 bases from V and 1 from J; bases not matched to a gene: 4. The germline V gene has CDR1 KGHSH and CDR2 LQKENI. The CDR3 loop spans 16 amino acids.

The chain combines TRBV12-5 with TRBJ2-3; 8 positions match TRBD1. V trimming: 4 bases; J trimming: 2 bases; junction bases outside the gene matches: 2. The length of the CDR3 is 14 residues. Germline CDR1 and CDR2: LGHNT and FRNRAP. The CDR3 reads CASGWGQVTDTQYF. DNA of the CDR3: TGTGCTAGTGGTTGGGGACAGGTCACAGATACGCAGTATTTT.

In its sample, this clone was seen a few times. V usage is TRBV29-1 and J usage is TRBJ2-3; 9 nucleotides align to TRBD1. J gave up 4 bases and V 5 bases, and 13 bases lay outside the gene matches. Germline V gene data show CDR1 as SQVTM and CDR2 as ANQGSEA. This CDR3 has 16 amino acids. The CDR3: CSVTTGGPLSPDTQYF. The CDR3 DNA follows: TGCAGCGTTACAACAGGGGGCCCGCTTTCCCCAGATACGCAGTATTTT.

To note about this clone: Its ends do not fully match the called genes, so a read error is possible. This rearrangement joins TRBV5-4 to TRBJ2-7; 7 nucleotides line up with TRBD1. The CDR3 sequence is 17 residues long. CDR1 SGHNT and CDR2 YYREEE come from the germline V gene (reference sequence). The CDR3 sequence: CASSQASGQRSSYEQYF. In DNA form, the CDR3 reads TGCGCCAGCAGCCAAGCGTCGGGACAGCGGAGCTCCTACGAGCAGTACTTC.

This clone has only a few counts. V usage is TRBV5-1 and J usage is TRBJ1-2, with TRBD1 matching over 7 bases. This CDR3 region has 13 residues. Trimming at V came to 5 bases and at J to 3 bases, leaving 4 bases not matched to a gene. The V gene's germline CDR1 is SGHRS and CDR2 YFSETQ. CDR3 nucleotide sequence: TGCGCCAGCAGGGGGGACAGCGACTATGGCTACACCTTC. Its translation: CASRGDSDYGYTF.

This clone turned up a few times. This sequence joins TRBV5-1 and TRBJ1-1, with TRBD1 matching over 7 bases. Germline V gene lookup returns CDR1 SGHRS and CDR2 YFSETQ. The CDR3 sequence is 13 residues long. The V gene end was trimmed by 5 bases and the J gene end by 4 bases; junction bases not matched to a gene: 5. CDR3 sequence: CASRGQGGTEAFF. The CDR3 region has the DNA TGCGCCAGCAGGGGCCAGGGGGGCACTGAAGCTTTCTTT.

The J gene is TRBJ2-5, the V gene TRBV11-2; perhaps TRBD2 as D (7 bases). Germline loops: CDR1 SGHAT, CDR2 FQNNGV. V was trimmed by 5 bases and J by 5 bases, leaving 15 bases between them. The CDR3 has 14 residues. For the CDR3, the DNA is TGTGCCAGCAGCCACAGGGAGGGACTGGAGACCCAGTACTTC. Protein: CASSHREGLETQYF.

CDR3 in DNA: TGTGCCAGCAGTACAGACATGGGCTACACCTTC. Translating it yields CASSTDMGYTF. The rearrangement links TRBV6-6 to TRBJ1-2; no definite D call. With 5 bases removed from V and 8 bases from J, the gap between germline ends came to 9 bases. CDR3 length: 11 amino acids. Germline CDR1 MNHNY, CDR2 SVGAGI (reference sequence).

CDR3: CASSQWPGGYEQYF. As DNA, the CDR3 is TGTGCCTCGTCTCAGTGGCCGGGAGGCTACGAGCAGTACTTC. The chain links TRBV19 to TRBJ2-7, with TRBD2 matching over 7 bases. CDR1 is LNHDA and CDR2 is SQIVND in the germline V gene (reference sequence). The CDR3 runs 14 residues. With V trimmed by 11 bases and J by 3 bases, 13 bases remained unmatched.

This clone turned up a few times. This chain links TRBV7-2 with TRBJ2-7; 7 positions match TRBD2. Trimming at V came to 2 bases and at J to 4 bases, leaving 5 bases not matched to a gene. Germline lookup yields CDR1 SGHTA and CDR2 FQGNSA. The CDR3 contains 14 residues. The CDR3 DNA sequence: TGTGCCAGCAGCTTACACCTAGCGGAGTACGAGCAGTACTTC. It yields the protein CASSLHLAEYEQYF.